One sample yielded the 6 T cell receptor beta chains listed below, sequenced in a study of T cells after yellow fever vaccination. MiXCR was run by TCRdb on the 5' RACE reads, yielding one entry per CDR3 protein. The table lists some 670,000 distinct CDR3 sequences, about 12% of them singletons. The specimen was PBMCs, collected on the day of the yellow fever booster vaccination. The receptor set was obtained from a man between 25 and 39 years old who received the YFV17D yellow fever vaccine.

This clonotype was detected once. The chain has TRBV5-1 and TRBJ2-7; TRBD2 matches 11 bases. Germline V gene sequence: CDR1 SGHRS, CDR2 YFSETQ. The CDR3 contains 15 residues. V shed 0 bases, J shed 6 bases, and the junction held 5 bases outside the gene matches. This CDR3 reads CASSLALAGAIEQYF. The CDR3 DNA is TGCGCCAGCAGCTTGGCACTAGCGGGAGCCATCGAGCAGTACTTC.

This clonotype occurred a few times. J is TRBJ2-2 and V is TRBV12-3 or TRBV12-4; D ambiguous. The CDR3 consists of 15 residues. Trimming shortened V by 2 bases and J by 5 bases, and 12 bases separated the two germline ends. The CDR3 is CASSLFRLGTGELFF. CDR3 bases: TGTGCCAGCAGTTTATTCCGACTGGGGACCGGGGAGCTGTTTTTT.

Comments on this clonotype: This is likely a read error, given that the CDR3 carries no conserved phenylalanine or tryptophan at its end. The DNA is left out, because the CDR3 cannot be placed on it with certainty; the CDR3 is given as TCRdb lists it. This chain joins TRBV18 and TRBJ2-7; the tabulated D call, TRBD2, remains unverified against the DNA. From germline, CDR1 is KGHSH and CDR2 LQKENI. The CDR3 is 12 amino acids in total, end residues counted. The CDR3 here is CASSGSSGTPWL.

This chain connects TRBV5-1 to TRBJ2-5, with 9 bases aligning to TRBD1. V lost 2 bases, J lost 2 bases, and 1 base stayed unmatched. Germline CDR1 and CDR2: SGHRS and YFSETQ. The CDR3 length is 14 residues. This chain's CDR3 is CASSFGQGQETQYF. Written as DNA, the CDR3 is TGCGCCAGCAGCTTTGGACAGGGGCAAGAGACCCAGTACTTC.

The sample holds many counts of this clonotype. The gene calls are TRBV5-1 and TRBJ2-7; unclear D gene. Between the trimmed V and J ends, which lost 4 bases and 4 bases, there was a span of 6 bases. Germline V gene sequence: CDR1 SGHRS, CDR2 YFSETQ. The CDR3 has 11 residues. CDR3 nucleotide sequence: TGCGCCAGCAGCACTTCATACGAGCAGTACTTC. Its translation: CASSTSYEQYF.

This clonotype was detected a few times. This chain uses TRBV7-8 with TRBJ1-1; D is unresolved. CDR1 and CDR2 (germline): SGHVS, FQNEAQ. This CDR3 is 12 amino acids long. V gave up 1 base and J gave up 11 bases, with 11 bases separating them. CDR3 protein: CASSLVEGTAFF. Written as DNA, the CDR3 is TGTGCCAGCAGCTTAGTCGAGGGTACGGCTTTCTTT. The full variable domain, with the rest looked up from reference TRBV7-8 and TRBJ1-1, is GAGVSQSPRYKVAKRGQDVALRCDPISGHVSLFWYQQALGQGPEFLTYFQNEAQLDKSGLPSDRFFAERPEGSVSTLKIQRTQQEDSAVYLCASSLVEGTAFFGQGTRLTVV.